This TCR beta chain came from a study of cytomegalovirus exposure and HLA in healthy donors (dated 2017 in TCRdb). A note on the overall study: In an earlier analysis of 550 to 750 of the donors, about 260 Gb of sequence data and 90 million to 130 million unique TCR beta sequences from 150 million to 200 million T cells were reported. Roughly 300 gigabases of sequencing data and approximately 93 million unique TCR sequences were included in an early release covering several hundred HLA-typed donors. Of the roughly 400 genotyped donors, around 81% fell in the genetic ancestry cluster associated with self-reported Caucasian donors. The aim of the study was to test whether cataloging public T cell receptors could identify signatures of past pathogen exposure. The T cell repertoires of 666 subjects were profiled by immunosequencing and related to cytomegalovirus serostatus. In addition to the first cohort of approximately 670 subjects, a separate validation cohort of 120 different subjects was used. To predict cytomegalovirus infection status, the study combined high-throughput TCR immunosequencing, statistical association of individual TCRs with disease status, and machine learning. A later analysis re-examined previously published TCR beta repertoires from more than 550 donors and added high-resolution HLA genotyping to investigate patterns of TCR occurrence. The later analysis used no new phenotypic data to find candidate immune exposures, relying instead on TCR beta sequences and their occurrence across donors. In an earlier analysis of several hundred of the donors, high-throughput TCR beta sequencing was used to judge whether each TCR beta V gene segment behaved as functional or pseudogenic. Donor age, sex, ethnicity and CMV serostatus were compiled together with the repertoire data. A later genetic analysis used genome-wide SNP genotypes for about three fifths of the roughly 700 donors, treating that subset as a discovery cohort. Every repertoire in the discovery cohort had been generated on one and the same sequencing platform. Class I and class II HLA loci were covered by the typing at four-digit resolution. Typing coverage differed by locus: A, B, C, DRB1 and DQB1 were typed in roughly 629-640 donors, DQA1 in 500 to 550, DPA1 in approximately 610, and DPB1 in around 440. Roughly 5 DR-DQ haplotypes were treated as single units for association and clustering because of strong linkage in the cohort. Among 300 to 450 genotyped donors of the cohort, an average of around 240,000 unique TCR beta nucleotide sequences were sequenced per donor, around a sixth of them non-productive.

The library came from the immunoSEQ multiplex PCR assay. For the multiplex PCR, a mixture combining 60 forward primers for TCR Vbeta segments and 13 reverse primers for TCR Jbeta segments was used. A multiplex PCR assay on genomic DNA amplified the CDR3 region of rearranged TCR beta genes. On the Illumina HiSeq System, the amplified TCR beta libraries were sequenced as 87-base-pair reads. As for the authors' bioinformatics: A later analysis counted approximately 84 million unique TCR beta chains across the 650 to 700 repertoires, and roughly 10 million of these chains were shared by at least two donors. Raw reads were error-corrected and collapsed into unique sequences with a nearest-neighbor algorithm that merged closely related sequences to remove PCR and sequencing errors. V, D and J gene segments were assigned by aligning CDR3 sequences to IMGT reference sequences. For a sequence to be retained, a match of at least six nucleotides to both a V gene segment and a J gene segment was required. A rearrangement counted as productive if the CDR3 had no stop codons and remained in frame with V and J, and every other rearrangement counted as non-productive. Following IMGT convention, CDR3 was defined as the stretch from the second conserved V-encoded cysteine up to the conserved J-encoded phenylalanine. In an earlier analysis of more than 550 of the donors, sequences lacking an unambiguous match to a single V gene segment were excluded. An earlier analysis of about 590 of the donors classified V segments as functional when productive rearrangements were above 56.7% and as segregating when the standard deviation between donors was above 5%. A statistical classification framework was developed to diagnose cytomegalovirus status using the catalog of TCR beta chain sequences. V and J gene assignment, in a later analysis, came from comparing TCR nucleotide sequences with IMGT/GENE-DB human TR gene sequences. A later analysis assigned CDR3 sequences and most-parsimonious VDJ recombination scenarios with the TCRdist pipeline. In a later analysis, every TCR beta chain was defined by the combination of its CDR3 amino acid sequence and its V-gene family, and reads without a unique V-gene family were dropped. In a later analysis, approximately 640 highly shared, low-generation-probability nucleotide sequences were removed to address suspected cross-contamination and a sequencing artifact. A later analysis calculated a clonal expansion index for each public chain from normalized within-repertoire ranks of inferred template counts. A later analysis computed generation probabilities with a VDJ recombination model fitted to out-of-frame rearrangements, and checked the results against IGoR. Hypergeometric tests were used in a later analysis to score TCR-TCR, TCR-HLA and TCR-CMV co-occurrence, with a repertoire-size bias correction applied to the TCR pairs. False discovery rates were estimated in a later analysis by permuting HLA or CMV assignments 20 times. A later analysis grouped co-occurring TCRs with DBSCAN, adding TCRdist sequence similarity when clustering within HLA-allele-positive subsets. Repertoires with fewer than 30,000 or more than 120,000 public chains, plus five repertoires with anomalous nucleotide sharing, were excluded from co-occurrence clustering. TCRdb holds this immuneACCESS table with in-frame rearrangements only. Some clones are missing; in checked studies, unresolved V genes explain under half, and the rest has no known cause. V and J calls and clone size are as listed in that table; D and trimming were resolved from the DNA. This sample lists 75,000 to 90,000 clones; less than 80% were detected once. The ten biggest clones cover 20% to 25% of the sample.

Comments on this clone: Its antigen target is currently unknown. Per-base quality was not reported, and no clone a single base away is much larger than it.

Overall study outcomes, separate from this receptor: The earlier analysis of approximately 540 of the donors excluded seventeen rarely observed V segments, including chromosome 9 orphons, because counts were too low. V-gene and J-gene trimming of TCR beta chains was associated with a missense DCLRE1C variant in a later genetic analysis, and the association was replicated in an independent cohort. This cohort had only TCR beta chains sequenced, and the lack of alpha or paired-chain data limited which features could be detected. A further reported finding was that TCR beta sequences accurately predicted the HLA-A and HLA-B alleles for most subjects in the first cohort. The only immune exposure information available for the cohort was CMV serostatus. Because some donors lacked HLA typing at each locus, the association tests relied only on the typed subset. In a later analysis, most CMV-associated TCR beta chains were found to appear HLA-restricted, with HLA associations seemingly driven largely by CMV exposure. In vitro tests confirmed that three of the cytomegalovirus-associated TCR beta chains recognize cytomegalovirus antigens. In a later analysis, the rate of TCR association differed among HLA loci, with DRB1 alleles having the most associated TCRs and HLA-C alleles having the fewest. According to a later genetic analysis, donors in an Asian-associated ancestry cluster had fewer N-insertions in productive TCRs than the approximately 700-donor mean. An earlier analysis of some 590 of the donors showed that most TCR beta V segments appeared in productive rearrangements either about 87% or about 30% of the time, which broadly matched IMGT annotations. Roughly uniform sequencing depth across donors was assumed in presence/absence analyses, although this assumption may not hold. Assigning TCR associations to individual alleles was difficult when HLA alleles, especially DR and DQ, strongly co-occurred. The sequencing pipeline was judged likely to have produced a cluster of highly shared sequence variants as a technical artifact. According to the authors, the approach could potentially be generalized to other disease states and immunological phenotypes. While some public TCRs were present in many individuals, most TCR sequences turned up only very rarely across donors. According to a later analysis, parvovirus B19, influenza, CMV and Epstein-Barr virus appeared linked to several top co-occurrence clusters. The classifier was reported to diagnose cytomegalovirus status with high specificity and sensitivity in both the original and validation cohorts. A later analysis associated 15,000 to 20,000 TCR beta sequences with specific HLA alleles at a false discovery rate of 0.05. Correlated functional status among segregating V segments might be attributable to linkage disequilibrium, but an unknown experimental factor could not be ruled out. In a later analysis, HLA-associated TCR beta chains were found to be more clonally expanded and to have lower generation probabilities than equally common non-associated chains. The study gave a list of roughly 150 TCR beta chains associated with cytomegalovirus.

In total, approximately 610 healthy bone marrow donors made up the cohort. Cohort members were all nominally healthy when sampled, although unrecorded immune exposures were likely present. The donor tested CMV seropositive, placing the donor among the 289 seropositive members of the cohort. A peripheral blood sample was provided by each donor, and peripheral blood mononuclear cells were used for TCR beta sequencing. Genomic DNA extraction from the blood cell samples was performed with the Qiagen DNeasy Blood Extraction Kit. Sequencing was carried out using PBMCs. This clonotype was obtained from a man aged 25 to 45 in good health and CMV-seropositive.

Read as DNA, the sequence is TGTGCCTCCCAGGGACTTCTGAACACTGAAGCTTTCTTT. This codes for CASQGLLNTEAFF. The sequence is built from TRBV6-1 and TRBJ1-1; matching of 5 bases hints at TRBD1 as the D gene. The CDR3, cysteine through phenylalanine, is 13 amino acids long. The only DNA kept is the CDR3, 39 bases in frame from the first base. The V end loses 11 bases and the J end loses 0 bases, and a stretch of 13 bases separates them. Via the germline V gene, CDR1 is MNHNS and CDR2 SASEGT.